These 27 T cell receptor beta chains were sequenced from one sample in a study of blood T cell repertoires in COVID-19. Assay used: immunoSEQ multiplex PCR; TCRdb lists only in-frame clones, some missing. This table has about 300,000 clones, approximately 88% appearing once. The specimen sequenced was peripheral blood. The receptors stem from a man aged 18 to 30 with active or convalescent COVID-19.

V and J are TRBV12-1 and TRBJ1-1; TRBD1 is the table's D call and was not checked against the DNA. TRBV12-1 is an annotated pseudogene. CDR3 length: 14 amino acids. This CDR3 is CASSRDRDPTEAFF. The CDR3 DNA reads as TGTGCCAGCAGCCGAGACAGGGACCCCACTGAAGCTTTCTTT.

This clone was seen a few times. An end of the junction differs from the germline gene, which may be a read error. Here the CDR3 reads CSAGAGNTIYF. The CDR3 region has the DNA TGCAGTGCAGGGGCTGGGAACACCATATATTTT. This sequence joins TRBV20-1 and TRBJ1-3; possible D gene TRBD1, 5 bases. Germline V gene sequence: CDR1 DFQATT, CDR2 SNEGSKA (reference sequence). The CDR3 is made up of 11 amino acids.

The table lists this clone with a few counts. The chain's CDR3 is CASSSRDRGGGYTF. Here the CDR3 DNA reads TGTGCCAGCAGCTCCCGGGACAGGGGAGGTGGCTACACCTTC. The rearrangement joins TRBV5-6 to TRBJ1-2, with 10 nucleotides matching TRBD1. The trim removed 3 bases at V and 7 bases at J, leaving 6 bases unmatched. Germline assignment: CDR1 SGHDT and CDR2 YYEEEE. CDR3 size: 14 residues. The variable domain in full, with the rest retrieved from reference TRBV5-6 and TRBJ1-2, is DAGVTQSPTHLIKTRGQQVTLRCSPKSGHDTVSWYQQALGQGPQFIFQYYEEEERQRGNFPDRFSGHQFPNYSSELNVNALLLGDSALYLCASSSRDRGGGYTFGSGTRLTVV.

The CDR3 nucleotides are TGTGCCAGCAGCCCCGGACAGGCGGAACCCCTCCACTTT. Translating gives CASSPGQAEPLHF. The chain carries TRBV13 and TRBJ1-6; 7 nucleotides match TRBD1. The CDR3 is made up of 13 amino acids. V was pared by 5 bases and J by 12 bases, with 7 bases of the junction left unmatched. Germline V gene sequence: CDR1 PRHDT, CDR2 FYEKMQ (reference sequence).

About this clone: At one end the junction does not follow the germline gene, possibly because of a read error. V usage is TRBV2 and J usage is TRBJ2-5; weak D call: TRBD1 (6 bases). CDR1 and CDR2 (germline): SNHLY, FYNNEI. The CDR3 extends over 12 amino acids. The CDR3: CASREGQPDQYF. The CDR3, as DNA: TGTGCCAGCAGGGAAGGACAGCCGGACCAGTACTTC.

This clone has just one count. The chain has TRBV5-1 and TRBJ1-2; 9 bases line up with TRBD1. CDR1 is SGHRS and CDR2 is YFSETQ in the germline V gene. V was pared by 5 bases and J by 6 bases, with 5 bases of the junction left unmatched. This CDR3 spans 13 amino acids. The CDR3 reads CASSMGTGNGYTF. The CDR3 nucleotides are TGCGCCAGCAGTATGGGGACAGGGAATGGCTACACCTTC.

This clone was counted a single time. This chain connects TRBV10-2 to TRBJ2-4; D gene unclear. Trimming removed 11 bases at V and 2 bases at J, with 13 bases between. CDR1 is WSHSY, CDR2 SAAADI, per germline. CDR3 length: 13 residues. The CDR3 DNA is TGCGCCCGGGTTTTCGGGTCCAAAAACATTCAGTACTTC. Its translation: CARVFGSKNIQYF.

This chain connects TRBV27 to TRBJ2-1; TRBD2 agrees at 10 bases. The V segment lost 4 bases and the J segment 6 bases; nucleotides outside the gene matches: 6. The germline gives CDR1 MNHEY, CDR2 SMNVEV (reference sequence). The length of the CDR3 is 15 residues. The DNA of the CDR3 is TGTGCCAGCAGTTCCCAGCGGGGGGGCCCCAATGAGCAGTTCTTC. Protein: CASSSQRGGPNEQFF.

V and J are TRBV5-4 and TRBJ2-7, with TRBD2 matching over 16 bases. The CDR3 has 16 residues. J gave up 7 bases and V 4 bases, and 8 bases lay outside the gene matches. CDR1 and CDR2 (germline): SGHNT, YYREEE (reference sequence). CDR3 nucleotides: TGTGCCAGCAGCCCAGGGACTAGCGGGGGGGCCAAAGAGCAGTACTTC. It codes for CASSPGTSGGAKEQYF.

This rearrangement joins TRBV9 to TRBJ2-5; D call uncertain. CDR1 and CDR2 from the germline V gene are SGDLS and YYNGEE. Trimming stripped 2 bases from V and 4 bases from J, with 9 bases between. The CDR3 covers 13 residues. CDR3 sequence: CASSVKSGETQYF. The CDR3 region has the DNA TGTGCCAGCAGCGTTAAGTCCGGAGAGACCCAGTACTTC.

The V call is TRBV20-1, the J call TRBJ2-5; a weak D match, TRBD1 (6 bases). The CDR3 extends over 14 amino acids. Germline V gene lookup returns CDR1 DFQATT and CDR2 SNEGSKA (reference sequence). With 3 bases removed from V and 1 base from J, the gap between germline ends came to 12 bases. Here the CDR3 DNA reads TGCAGTGCTAGTAAAGGGACACCCCAAGAGACCCAGTACTTC. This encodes CSASKGTPQETQYF.

The CDR3 is CASTVDRGLYEQYF. As DNA, the CDR3 is TGTGCCAGCACTGTAGACAGGGGGCTGTACGAGCAGTACTTC. The rearrangement links TRBV2 to TRBJ2-7; 10 bases fit TRBD1. The V segment lost 7 bases and the J segment 4 bases; nucleotides outside the gene matches: 7. The germline gives CDR1 SNHLY, CDR2 FYNNEI. The CDR3 covers 14 residues.

As DNA, the CDR3 is TGTGCCACCAGCAGAGCCGGACAGGGCCACACCCTCCACTTT. This translates into CATSRAGQGHTLHF. This sequence joins TRBV15 and TRBJ1-6; 8 positions agree with TRBD1. Germline V gene sequence: CDR1 LNHNV, CDR2 YYDKDF (reference sequence). The CDR3 sequence is 14 residues long. Germline trimming cut 1 base from V and 14 bases from J; bases unmatched to any gene: 7.

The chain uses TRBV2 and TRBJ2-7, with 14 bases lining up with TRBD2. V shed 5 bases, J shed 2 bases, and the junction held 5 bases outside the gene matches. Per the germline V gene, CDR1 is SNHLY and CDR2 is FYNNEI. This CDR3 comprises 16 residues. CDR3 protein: CASSPRTSGGTYEQYF. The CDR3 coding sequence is TGTGCCAGCAGTCCTAGGACTAGCGGGGGGACCTACGAGCAGTACTTC. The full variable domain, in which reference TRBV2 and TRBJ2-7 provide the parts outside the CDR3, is EPEVTQTPSHQVTQMGQEVILRCVPISNHLYFYWYRQILGQKVEFLVSFYNNEISEKSEIFDDQFSVERPDGSNFTLKIRSTKLEDSAMYFCASSPRTSGGTYEQYFGPGTRLTVT.

The CDR3 DNA sequence: TGCGCCAGCAGCTGGGACAGGGGGCTGGACACTGAAGCTTTCTTT. Its protein is CASSWDRGLDTEAFF. The J gene is TRBJ1-1, the V gene TRBV4-1, with 12 bases lining up with TRBD1. Trimming took 5 bases from V and 3 from J; bases not matched to a gene: 4. Germline-derived CDR1 and CDR2 are MGHRA and YSYEKL. There are 15 residues in the CDR3.

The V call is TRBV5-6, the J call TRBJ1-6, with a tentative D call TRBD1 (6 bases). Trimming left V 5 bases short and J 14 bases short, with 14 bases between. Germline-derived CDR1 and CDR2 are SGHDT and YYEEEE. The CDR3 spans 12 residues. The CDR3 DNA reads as TGTGCCAGCAGTGGGACACCTCAATCCCTCCACTTT. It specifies CASSGTPQSLHF. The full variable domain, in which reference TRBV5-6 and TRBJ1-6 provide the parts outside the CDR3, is DAGVTQSPTHLIKTRGQQVTLRCSPKSGHDTVSWYQQALGQGPQFIFQYYEEEERQRGNFPDRFSGHQFPNYSSELNVNALLLGDSALYLCASSGTPQSLHFGNGTRLTVT.

The CDR3 sequence: CASSSTGEDTQYF. CDR3 sequence (DNA): TGTGCCAGCAGCTCGACAGGTGAAGATACGCAGTATTTT. V usage is TRBV7-2 and J usage is TRBJ2-3, with D perhaps matching TRBD1 (6 bases). The CDR3 covers 13 residues. Trimming shortened V by 4 bases and J by 5 bases, and 10 bases separated the two germline ends. CDR1 is SGHTA and CDR2 is FQGNSA in the germline V gene. Using reference TRBV7-2 and TRBJ2-3 for the parts outside the CDR3, the full variable domain is GAGVSQSPSNKVTEKGKDVELRCDPISGHTALYWYRQSLGQGLEFLIYFQGNSAPDKSGLPSDRFSAERTGGSVSTLTIQRTQQEDSAVYLCASSSTGEDTQYFGPGTRLTVL.

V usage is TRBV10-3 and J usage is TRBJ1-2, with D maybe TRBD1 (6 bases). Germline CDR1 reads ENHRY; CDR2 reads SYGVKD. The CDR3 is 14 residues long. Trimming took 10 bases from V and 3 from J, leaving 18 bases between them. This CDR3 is CATNPGQIYYGYTF. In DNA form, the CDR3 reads TGTGCCACGAATCCTGGACAGATCTACTATGGCTACACCTTC.

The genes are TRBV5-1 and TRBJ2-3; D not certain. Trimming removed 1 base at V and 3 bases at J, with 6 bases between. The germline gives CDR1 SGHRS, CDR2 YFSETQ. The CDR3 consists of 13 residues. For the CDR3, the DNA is TGCGCCAGCAGCTTGTTACAGACAGATACGCAGTATTTT. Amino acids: CASSLLQTDTQYF.

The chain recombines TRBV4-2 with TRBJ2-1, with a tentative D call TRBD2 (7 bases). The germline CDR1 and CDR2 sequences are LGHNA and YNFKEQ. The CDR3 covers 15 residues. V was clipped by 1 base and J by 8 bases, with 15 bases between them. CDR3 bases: TGTGCCAGCAGCCAAGTAGGGGGGGCCGTCCATGAGCAGTTCTTC. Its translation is CASSQVGGAVHEQFF.

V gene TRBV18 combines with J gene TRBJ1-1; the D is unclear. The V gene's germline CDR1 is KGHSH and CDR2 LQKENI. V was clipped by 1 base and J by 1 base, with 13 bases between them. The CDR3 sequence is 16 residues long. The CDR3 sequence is CASSPRHRGRNTEAFF. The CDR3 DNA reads TGTGCCAGCTCACCACGTCATCGAGGGAGGAACACTGAAGCTTTCTTT.

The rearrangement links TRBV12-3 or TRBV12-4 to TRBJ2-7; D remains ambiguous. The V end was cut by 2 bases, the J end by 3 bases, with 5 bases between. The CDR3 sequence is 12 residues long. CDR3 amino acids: CASSLISYEQYF. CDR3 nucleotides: TGTGCCAGCAGTTTAATTAGCTACGAGCAGTACTTC.

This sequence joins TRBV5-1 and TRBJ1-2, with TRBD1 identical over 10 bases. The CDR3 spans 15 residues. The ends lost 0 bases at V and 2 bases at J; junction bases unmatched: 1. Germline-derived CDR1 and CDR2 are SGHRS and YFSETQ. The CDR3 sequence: CASSLGTGGNYGYTF. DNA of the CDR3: TGCGCCAGCAGCTTGGGGACAGGGGGGAACTATGGCTACACCTTC.

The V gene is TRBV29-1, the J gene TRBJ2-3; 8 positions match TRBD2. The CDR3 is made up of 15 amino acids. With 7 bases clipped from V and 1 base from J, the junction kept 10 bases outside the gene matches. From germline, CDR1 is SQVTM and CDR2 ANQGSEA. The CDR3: CSDLGERGRTDTQYF. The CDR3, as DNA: TGCAGCGACCTGGGAGAGCGGGGGCGCACAGATACGCAGTATTTT.

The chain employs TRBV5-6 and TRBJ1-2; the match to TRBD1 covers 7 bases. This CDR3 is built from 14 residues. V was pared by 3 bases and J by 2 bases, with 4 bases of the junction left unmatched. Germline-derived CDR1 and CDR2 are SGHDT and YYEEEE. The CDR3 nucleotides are TGTGCCAGCAGCTGGGGACAGCCAAACTATGGCTACACCTTC. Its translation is CASSWGQPNYGYTF.

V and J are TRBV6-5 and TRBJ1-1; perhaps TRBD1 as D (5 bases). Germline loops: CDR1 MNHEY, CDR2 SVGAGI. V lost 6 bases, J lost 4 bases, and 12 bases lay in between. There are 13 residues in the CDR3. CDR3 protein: CASRAGGFTEAFF. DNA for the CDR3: TGTGCCAGCAGGGCCGGGGGGTTCACTGAAGCTTTCTTT.

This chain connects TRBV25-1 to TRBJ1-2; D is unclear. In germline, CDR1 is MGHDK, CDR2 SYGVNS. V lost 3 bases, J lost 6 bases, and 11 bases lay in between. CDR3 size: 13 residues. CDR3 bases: TGTGCCAGCAGTGATGTTCAGAGGGATGGCTACACCTTC. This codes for CASSDVQRDGYTF.